Listed below are T cell receptor beta chains from one sample, sequenced in a study of blood T cell repertoires in COVID-19. Data came from immunoSEQ multiplex PCR; TCRdb stores just in-frame clones and leaves some out. The sample yields 150,000 to 180,000 clones, about four fifths seen once. The sample taken for sequencing was peripheral blood. The source of these receptors is a man between 60 and 70 years old with acute or convalescent COVID-19. CDR3s include the opening cysteine and the closing phenylalanine or tryptophan. A D gene is named only where the DNA matches it firmly. Some rows have no size entry. The others give once, few or many, or a class for an expanded clone.

j_call: TRBJ1-6; d_call: .; clone_size: .; v_call: TRBV10-2; cdr3_aa: CASSVTNNNSPLHF; cdr3_nt: TGCGCCAGCAGTGTGACAAACAATAATTCACCCCTCCACTTT
j_call: TRBJ1-1; d_call: .; clone_size: few; v_call: TRBV19; cdr3_aa: CASSITGREAFF; cdr3_nt: TGTGCCAGTAGTATTACAGGCAGGGAAGCTTTCTTT
j_call: TRBJ1-1; d_call: TRBD1; clone_size: once; v_call: TRBV24-1; cdr3_aa: CATSDTGTGSTEAFF; cdr3_nt: TGTGCCACCAGTGACACTGGGACAGGGAGCACTGAAGCTTTCTTT
j_call: TRBJ1-1; d_call: .; clone_size: .; v_call: TRBV6-1; cdr3_aa: CASSEFYAGRTEAFF; cdr3_nt: TGTGCCAGCAGTGAATTTTACGCAGGGAGGACTGAAGCTTTCTTT
j_call: TRBJ2-5; d_call: TRBD1; clone_size: .; v_call: TRBV5-8; cdr3_aa: CASSFQQGGKETQYF; cdr3_nt: TGTGCCAGCAGCTTTCAACAGGGGGGAAAAGAGACCCAGTACTTC
j_call: TRBJ2-1; d_call: TRBD2; clone_size: .; v_call: TRBV27; cdr3_aa: CASSPLAGGYNEQFF; cdr3_nt: TGTGCCAGCAGTCCCTTAGCGGGGGGGTACAATGAGCAGTTCTTC
j_call: TRBJ1-1; d_call: .; clone_size: .; v_call: TRBV29-1; cdr3_aa: CSASQVNTEAFF; cdr3_nt: TGCAGCGCATCACAGGTGAACACTGAAGCTTTCTTT
j_call: TRBJ2-3; d_call: .; clone_size: once; v_call: TRBV29-1; cdr3_aa: CSVRLLESTDTQYF; cdr3_nt: TGCAGCGTTCGGCTCCTAGAAAGCACAGATACGCAGTATTTT
j_call: TRBJ2-1; d_call: TRBD2; clone_size: few; v_call: TRBV23-1; cdr3_aa: CASSQGAGGYNEQFF; cdr3_nt: TGCGCCAGCAGTCAAGGAGCGGGGGGGTACAATGAGCAGTTCTTC
j_call: TRBJ1-2; d_call: .; clone_size: .; v_call: TRBV3-1/TRBV3-2; cdr3_aa: CASSLTGRANYGYTF; cdr3_nt: TGTGCCAGCAGCCTAACAGGAAGGGCTAACTATGGCTACACCTTC
j_call: TRBJ1-2; d_call: .; clone_size: once; v_call: TRBV30; cdr3_aa: CAWSVRGFGYGYTF; cdr3_nt: TGTGCCTGGAGTGTTCGGGGGTTCGGCTATGGCTACACCTTC
j_call: TRBJ1-4; d_call: .; clone_size: .; v_call: TRBV5-6; cdr3_aa: CASSLLRGARLATNEKLFF; cdr3_nt: TGTGCCAGCAGCTTGCTAAGGGGCGCACGACTTGCAACTAATGAAAAACTGTTTTTT
j_call: TRBJ2-5; d_call: TRBD1; clone_size: .; v_call: TRBV29-1; cdr3_aa: CSVDGQGAGETQYF; cdr3_nt: TGCAGCGTGGACGGACAGGGGGCGGGAGAGACCCAGTACTTC
j_call: TRBJ1-5; d_call: .; clone_size: .; v_call: TRBV5-8; cdr3_aa: CASSLVIQPQHF; cdr3_nt: TGTGCCAGCAGCTTGGTTATTCAGCCCCAGCATTTT
j_call: TRBJ2-7; d_call: TRBD1; clone_size: .; v_call: TRBV2; cdr3_aa: CASQGQRSYEQYF; cdr3_nt: TGTGCCAGTCAGGGACAGCGATCCTACGAGCAGTACTTC
j_call: TRBJ1-2; d_call: .; clone_size: .; v_call: TRBV19; cdr3_aa: CASSSAGPNYGYTF; cdr3_nt: TGTGCCAGTAGTTCGGCAGGGCCTAACTATGGCTACACCTTC